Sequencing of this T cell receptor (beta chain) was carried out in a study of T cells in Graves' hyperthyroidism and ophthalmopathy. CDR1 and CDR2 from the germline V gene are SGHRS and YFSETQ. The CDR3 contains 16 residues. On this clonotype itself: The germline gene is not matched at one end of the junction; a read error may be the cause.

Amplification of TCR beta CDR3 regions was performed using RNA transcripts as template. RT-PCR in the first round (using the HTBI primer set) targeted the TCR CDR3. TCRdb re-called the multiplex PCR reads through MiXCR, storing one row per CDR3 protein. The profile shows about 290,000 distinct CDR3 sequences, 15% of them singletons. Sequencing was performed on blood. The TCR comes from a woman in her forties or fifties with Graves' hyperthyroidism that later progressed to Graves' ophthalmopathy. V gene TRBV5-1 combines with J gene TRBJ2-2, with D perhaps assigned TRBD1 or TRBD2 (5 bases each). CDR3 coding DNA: TGCGCCAGCAGCTTGGTGGGACCACCAATGGCCGGGGAGCTGGTTTTT. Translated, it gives CASSLVGPPMAGELVF.